The text below deals with one T cell receptor beta chain. Its antigen is not identified. TCRdb reprocessed the reads with MiXCR, giving one entry per CDR3 protein. The sample lists fewer than 300,000 distinct CDR3 sequences, 25% occurring once. This sample is drawn from a study of T cell repertoires in cytomegalovirus infection. About the research overall: Indicated by public TCR beta signatures were CMV infection and matching HLA type. Overall study findings and caveats: HLA-C-restricted CMV clonotypes gave the most frequent clonotype in two of eight donors. Accumulated public TCR beta family frequency recognized individuals carrying CMV together with the relevant HLA.

Material: PBMCs. The origin of this receptor is a human donor in good health (CMV status not recorded). Some clones in this sample may be carry-over from other donors' samples.

The CDR3 spells CASDKDRGQPQHF. The CDR3 bases are TGTGCCAGCGACAAGGACAGGGGTCAGCCCCAGCATTTT. The chain recombines TRBV6-1 with TRBJ1-5; 9 bases are shared with TRBD1. Trimming cost V 8 bases and J 6 bases; bases outside gene matches: 5. CDR1 is MNHNS and CDR2 is SASEGT in the germline V gene. The length of the CDR3 is 13 residues.